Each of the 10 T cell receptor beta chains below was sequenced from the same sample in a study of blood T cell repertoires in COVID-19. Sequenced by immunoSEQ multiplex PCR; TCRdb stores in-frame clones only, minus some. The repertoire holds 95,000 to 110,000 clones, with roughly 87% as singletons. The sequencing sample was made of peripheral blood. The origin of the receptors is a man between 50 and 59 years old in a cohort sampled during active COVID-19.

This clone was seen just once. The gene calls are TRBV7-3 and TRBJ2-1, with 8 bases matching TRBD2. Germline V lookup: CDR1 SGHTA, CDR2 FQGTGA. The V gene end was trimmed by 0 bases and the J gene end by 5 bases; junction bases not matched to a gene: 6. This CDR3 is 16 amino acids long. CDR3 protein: CASSLTAGGYDNEQFF. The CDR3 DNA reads TGTGCCAGCAGCTTAACTGCGGGGGGCTACGACAATGAGCAGTTCTTC.

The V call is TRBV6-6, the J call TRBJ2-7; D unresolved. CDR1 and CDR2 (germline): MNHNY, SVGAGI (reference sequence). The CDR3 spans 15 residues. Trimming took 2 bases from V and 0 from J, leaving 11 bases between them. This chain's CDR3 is CASSYGQLPSYEQYF. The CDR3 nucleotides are TGTGCCAGCAGTTACGGGCAGCTCCCCTCCTACGAGCAGTACTTC.

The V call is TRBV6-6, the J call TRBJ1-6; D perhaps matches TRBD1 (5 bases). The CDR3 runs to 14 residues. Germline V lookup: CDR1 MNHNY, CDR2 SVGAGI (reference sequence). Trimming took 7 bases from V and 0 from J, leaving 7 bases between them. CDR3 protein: CASIDSSYNSPLHF. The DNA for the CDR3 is TGTGCCAGCATCGACAGCTCCTATAATTCACCCCTCCACTTT.

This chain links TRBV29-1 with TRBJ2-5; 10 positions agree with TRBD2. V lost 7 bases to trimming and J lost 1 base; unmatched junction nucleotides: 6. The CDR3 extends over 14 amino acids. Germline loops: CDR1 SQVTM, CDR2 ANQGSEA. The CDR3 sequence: CSGRIAGGQETQYF. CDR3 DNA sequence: TGCAGCGGTAGGATAGCGGGGGGCCAAGAGACCCAGTACTTC.

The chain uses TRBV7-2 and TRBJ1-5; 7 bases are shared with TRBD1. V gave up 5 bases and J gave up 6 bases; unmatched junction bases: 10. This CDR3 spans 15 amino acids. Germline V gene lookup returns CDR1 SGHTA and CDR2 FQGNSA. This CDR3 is CASSQNRGDSQPQHF. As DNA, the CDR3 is TGTGCCAGCAGCCAGAACAGGGGTGACAGTCAGCCCCAGCATTTT.

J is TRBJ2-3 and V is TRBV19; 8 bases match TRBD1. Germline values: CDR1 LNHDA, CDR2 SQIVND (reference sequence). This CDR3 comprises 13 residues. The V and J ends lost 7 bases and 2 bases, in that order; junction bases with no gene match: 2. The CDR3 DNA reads TGTGCCAGTATGGACAGGGACACAGATACGCAGTATTTT. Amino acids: CASMDRDTDTQYF.

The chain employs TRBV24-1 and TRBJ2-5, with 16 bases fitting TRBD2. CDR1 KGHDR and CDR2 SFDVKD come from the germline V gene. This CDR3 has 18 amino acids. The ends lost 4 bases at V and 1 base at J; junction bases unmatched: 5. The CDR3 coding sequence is TGTGCCACCAGTGACCCGGGACTAGCGGGGGGGAGCCAAGAGACCCAGTACTTC. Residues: CATSDPGLAGGSQETQYF.

The CDR3 loop is CASSSGTGSGHYGYTF. In DNA form, the CDR3 reads TGTGCCAGCAGTTCCGGGACAGGGAGCGGGCACTATGGCTACACCTTC. The V call is TRBV28, the J call TRBJ1-2, with 9 positions matching TRBD1. J gave up 3 bases and V 4 bases, and 9 bases lay outside the gene matches. Germline V lookup: CDR1 MDHEN, CDR2 SYDVKM. The CDR3 contains 16 residues.

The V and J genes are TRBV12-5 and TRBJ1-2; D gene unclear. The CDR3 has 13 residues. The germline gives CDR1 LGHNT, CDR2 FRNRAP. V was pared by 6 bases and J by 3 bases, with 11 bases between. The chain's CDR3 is CASGMGSDYGYTF. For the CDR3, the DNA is TGTGCTAGTGGAATGGGCAGTGACTATGGCTACACCTTC. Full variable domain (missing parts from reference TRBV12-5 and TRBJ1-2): DARVTQTPRHKVTEMGQEVTMRCQPILGHNTVFWYRQTMMQGLELLAYFRNRAPLDDSGMPKDRFSAEMPDATLATLKIQPSEPRDSAVYFCASGMGSDYGYTFGSGTRLTVV.

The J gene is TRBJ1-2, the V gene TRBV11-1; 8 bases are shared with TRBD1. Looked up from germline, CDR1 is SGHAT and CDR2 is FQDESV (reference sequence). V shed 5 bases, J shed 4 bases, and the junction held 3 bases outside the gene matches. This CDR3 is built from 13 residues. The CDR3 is CASSQTGVYGYTF. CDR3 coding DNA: TGTGCCAGCAGCCAGACAGGGGTCTATGGCTACACCTTC.